Each of the 12 T cell receptor beta chains below was sequenced from the same sample in a study of blood T cell repertoires in COVID-19. Clones were sequenced by immunoSEQ multiplex PCR, and TCRdb holds only the in-frame ones, with some missing. The sample contains around 310,000 clones, around 91% of which appear only once. Sequencing used peripheral blood. The receptors were gathered from a woman aged 40-49 years with COVID-19, enrolled during active disease.

Only one count was recorded for this clone. This rearrangement joins TRBV5-4 to TRBJ2-3, with 13 positions matching TRBD2. The length of the CDR3 is 17 residues. Per germline, CDR1 SGHNT and CDR2 YYREEE (reference sequence). Trimming at V came to 4 bases and at J to 2 bases, leaving 7 bases not matched to a gene. The CDR3 loop is CASSASGTSGDTDTQYF. In DNA form, the CDR3 reads TGTGCCAGCAGCGCGTCCGGGACTAGCGGGGACACAGATACGCAGTATTTT.

In regard to this clone: One end of the junction is discordant with germline, which a read error may explain. The genes are TRBV6-2 or TRBV6-3 and TRBJ2-7, with 10 nucleotides matching TRBD1. CDR1 is MNHEY and CDR2 is SVGEGT in the germline V gene. CDR3 length equals 17 residues. CDR3 sequence: CASSKELLTGGSHEQYF. CDR3 in DNA: TGTGCCAGCAGTAAGGAGCTTTTGACAGGGGGCTCCCACGAGCAGTACTTC.

The CDR3 loop is CASRLTQRIYNSPLHF. CDR3 DNA sequence: TGTGCCAGCAGATTGACCCAGAGGATCTATAATTCACCCCTCCACTTT. The genes are TRBV28 and TRBJ1-6; D gene ambiguous. The CDR3 contains 16 residues. V dropped 6 bases and J dropped 3 bases, with 15 bases sitting between them. Germline lookup yields CDR1 MDHEN and CDR2 SYDVKM. Based on the CDR3 plus reference TRBV28 and TRBJ1-6, the full variable domain is DVKVTQSSRYLVKRTGEKVFLECVQDMDHENMFWYRQDPGLGLRLIYFSYDVKMKEKGDIPEGYSVSREKKERFSLILESASTNQTSMYLCASRLTQRIYNSPLHFGNGTRLTVT.

The chain combines TRBV19 with TRBJ1-1; no reliable D call. This CDR3 spans 11 amino acids. Germline V gene lookup returns CDR1 LNHDA and CDR2 SQIVND (reference sequence). V was shortened by 4 bases and J by 5 bases, with 5 bases between the two germline ends. Written as DNA, the CDR3 is TGTGCCAGTAGTAGAGTTACTGAAGCTTTCTTT. Residues: CASSRVTEAFF.

The chain carries TRBV9 and TRBJ2-3; D is possibly TRBD2 (7 bases). CDR3 length: 15 amino acids. Trimming left V 3 bases short and J 0 bases short, with 11 bases between. Germline CDR1 and CDR2: SGDLS and YYNGEE. The CDR3 region has the DNA TGTGCCAGCAGCGAGGGGGAGGGCAGCACAGATACGCAGTATTTT. Translating it yields CASSEGEGSTDTQYF.

The CDR3 DNA reads as TGTGCCAGCAGTCCGCGGGCGGTAGCGGGAGGGTATGAGCAGTACTTC. Translation: CASSPRAVAGGYEQYF. This chain connects TRBV27 to TRBJ2-7, with TRBD2 matching over 11 bases. CDR3 length: 16 residues. V trimming: 5 bases; J trimming: 7 bases; junction bases outside the gene matches: 13. Germline V gene lookup returns CDR1 MNHEY and CDR2 SMNVEV (reference sequence).

The CDR3 nucleotides read TGTGCCAGCAGTTTTTCGACAGTTTCCTATGGCTACACCTTC. It yields the protein CASSFSTVSYGYTF. The chain recombines TRBV6-2 or TRBV6-3 with TRBJ1-2; D may be TRBD1 (5 bases). Per the germline V gene, CDR1 is MNHEY and CDR2 is SVGEGT. This CDR3 spans 14 amino acids. V gave up 4 bases and J gave up 4 bases, with 13 bases separating them.

V is TRBV5-1 and J is TRBJ2-1, with D unclear. Between the trimmed V and J ends, which lost 2 bases and 4 bases, there was a span of 7 bases. This CDR3 comprises 13 residues. Germline V gene lookup returns CDR1 SGHRS and CDR2 YFSETQ. CDR3 residues: CASSFDRYNEQFF. The CDR3 nucleotides read TGCGCCAGCAGCTTCGATCGGTACAATGAGCAGTTCTTC. Drawing the rest from reference TRBV5-1 and TRBJ2-1, the complete variable domain is KAGVTQTPRYLIKTRGQQVTLSCSPISGHRSVSWYQQTPGQGLQFLFEYFSETQRNKGNFPGRFSGRQFSNSRSEMNVSTLELGDSALYLCASSFDRYNEQFFGPGTRLTVL.

The gene calls are TRBV9 and TRBJ1-3; 9 positions agree with TRBD1. The CDR3 runs 14 residues. V dropped 4 bases and J dropped 4; count of bases not matched to a gene: 3. CDR1 and CDR2 from the germline V gene are SGDLS and YYNGEE. The CDR3 DNA reads as TGTGCCAGCAGCCCAGGGACAGGGGGAAACACCATATATTTT. Protein product: CASSPGTGGNTIYF. Combining the CDR3 with reference TRBV9 and TRBJ1-3 gives the whole variable domain DSGVTQTPKHLITATGQRVTLRCSPRSGDLSVYWYQQSLDQGLQFLIQYYNGEERAKGNILERFSAQQFPDLHSELNLSSLELGDSALYFCASSPGTGGNTIYFGEGSWLTVV.

CDR3 protein: CASSLSGTGYYEQYF. The DNA for the CDR3 is TGTGCCAGCAGCCTCTCCGGGACAGGGTACTACGAGCAGTACTTC. This chain uses TRBV25-1 with TRBJ2-7; 9 bases line up with TRBD1. CDR3 length equals 15 residues. With V trimmed by 6 bases and J by 3 bases, 9 bases remained unmatched. Per the germline V gene, CDR1 is MGHDK and CDR2 is SYGVNS.

The J gene is TRBJ2-3, the V gene TRBV10-3; TRBD2 aligns across 11 bases. J gave up 4 bases and V 0 bases, and 6 bases lay outside the gene matches. This CDR3 region has 17 residues. CDR1 is ENHRY, CDR2 SYGVKD, per germline. CDR3 bases: TGTGCCATCAGTGAGTCTCCTAGCGGGAGGATGGCAGATACGCAGTATTTT. This sequence encodes CAISESPSGRMADTQYF.

This clone was picked up one time. This chain joins TRBV7-9 and TRBJ2-3; TRBD2 agrees at 11 bases. CDR1 and CDR2 from the germline V gene are SEHNR and FQNEAQ (reference sequence). The V gene end was trimmed by 3 bases and the J gene end by 5 bases; junction bases not matched to a gene: 7. The CDR3 has 16 residues. The CDR3 region has the DNA TGTGCCAGCAGCTTGACTAGCGGGATCCCTGGAGATACGCAGTATTTT. It codes for CASSLTSGIPGDTQYF.